The clone carrying this T cell receptor beta chain occurred many times. The antigen remains unidentified. The sample comes from a study of early T cells in non-severe SARS-CoV-2 infection. Findings and caveats of the study: Anti-spike CD8 responses were favored by VDJdb matching, which missed private and CD4 specificities.

TCRdb independently ran MiXCR on the 5' RACE reads; one entry per CDR3 protein. This table holds over 30,000 distinct CDR3 sequences, around 4.3% found once. This CDR3 is 16 amino acids long. Trimming cost V 5 bases and J 7 bases, with 21 bases left between them. From germline, CDR1 is SEHNR and CDR2 FQNEAQ (reference sequence). The material sequenced was whole blood. The gene calls are TRBV7-9 and TRBJ2-1; the D gene is possibly TRBD2 (7 bases). The clonotype originates from an adult who was a healthcare worker with PCR-confirmed SARS-CoV-2 infection or an uninfected control (not recorded which). CDR3 in DNA: TGTGCCAGCAGCCCACTCCTGGGGGGGCGGAGTAATGAGCAGTTCTTC. Translated: CASSPLLGGRSNEQFF. Full variable domain (outside the CDR3, taken from reference TRBV7-9 and TRBJ2-1): DTGVSQNPRHKITKRGQNVTFRCDPISEHNRLYWYRQTLGQGPEFLTYFQNEAQLEKSRLLSDRFSAERPKGSFSTLEIQRTEQGDSAMYLCASSPLLGGRSNEQFFGPGTRLTVL.